Below, one T cell receptor beta chain is given with its context. The antigen remains undetermined. Primary melanoma in these patients was surgically resected but could recur metastatically. The sample belongs to a study of primary melanoma T cells and metastatic recurrence. Study in general: Primary melanomas here were stage T2 to T4, over 1 mm thick.

Clones were read by immunoSEQ multiplex PCR, and TCRdb kept only the in-frame ones, dropping some. The sample consists of about 180 clones, around 83% of them appearing once. Germline CDR1 SQVTM, CDR2 ANQGSEA. The CDR3 contains 16 residues. Trimming at V came to 1 base and at J to 2 bases, leaving 5 bases not matched to a gene. Notes on the study in general: Independent of thickness, ulceration, mitotic rate and age, T-cell fraction reportedly predicted outcome. Regardless of ulceration, mitotic rate or nodal disease, >20% T-cell fraction appeared protective.

V is TRBV29-1 and J is TRBJ2-1, with 10 positions matching TRBD2. Sequencing was carried out using melanoma tumor tissue. This receptor was obtained from a human donor with melanoma. The CDR3 loop is CSVEVGLAGAYNEQFF. The CDR3 region has the DNA TGCAGCGTTGAAGTAGGTCTAGCGGGGGCCTACAATGAGCAGTTCTTC.